The next 4 T cell receptor beta chains were all read from a single sample in a study of blood T cell repertoires in COVID-19. Repertoires were generated with immunoSEQ multiplex PCR, while TCRdb's copy carries only in-frame clones and drops some. The sample has about 270,000 clones, about 85% seen once. The material sequenced was PBMCs or T cells enriched from blood (not recorded which). Receptors originate from a woman in her fifties or sixties who had recovered from COVID-19.

V gene TRBV14 combines with J gene TRBJ2-1, with 8 bases lining up with TRBD1. Per germline, CDR1 SGHDN and CDR2 FVKESK. The CDR3 contains 14 residues. Unmatched junction bases numbered 2, after V lost 4 bases and J lost 3 bases. This chain's CDR3 is CASSPGQGYNEQFF. The CDR3, as DNA: TGTGCCAGCAGCCCAGGACAGGGCTACAATGAGCAGTTCTTC.

The chain employs TRBV27 and TRBJ2-5; D may be TRBD2 (6 bases). Per the germline V gene, CDR1 is MNHEY and CDR2 is SMNVEV (reference sequence). The germline V and J ends were trimmed by 1 base and 1 base, with 16 bases remaining between them. CDR3 length: 17 residues. The CDR3 protein is CASSLFAPAGPQETQYF. The CDR3 DNA sequence: TGTGCCAGCAGTTTATTTGCGCCCGCGGGACCCCAAGAGACCCAGTACTTC.

The chain combines TRBV5-1 with TRBJ1-1; TRBD1 matches 7 bases. V lost 1 base, J lost 6 bases, and 3 bases stayed unmatched. The CDR3 runs to 13 residues. Germline CDR1 reads SGHRS; CDR2 reads YFSETQ. The DNA for the CDR3 is TGCGCCAGCAGCTTGCAGGGGGGTCCTGAAGCTTTCTTT. Protein product: CASSLQGGPEAFF.

The chain links TRBV3-1 (or the pseudogene TRBV3-2) to TRBJ1-5, with D possibly being TRBD1 (5 bases). Germline assignment: CDR1 LGHDT and CDR2 YNNKEL (reference sequence). V lost 2 bases and J lost 2, with 10 bases in between. The CDR3 extends over 15 amino acids. CDR3 coding DNA: TGTGCCAGCAGCCAAAGCAGGGTAGGCAATCAGCCCCAGCATTTT. Its protein is CASSQSRVGNQPQHF.